This is a list of T cell receptor beta chains from one sample in a study of control samples from healthy donors and cancer patients. Here immunoSEQ multiplex PCR was the method, and the copy in TCRdb shows in-frame clones only, minus some. The repertoire holds some 150,000 clones, with about nine tenths as singletons. The sequenced material came from blood. These receptors came from a man under 40 in good health. CDR3s include the opening cysteine and the closing phenylalanine or tryptophan. A D gene is named only where the DNA matches it firmly. Clone sizes are given selectively: once, few, many, or a class where the clone is expanded.

j_call	v_call	clone_size	d_call	cdr3_aa	cdr3_nt
TRBJ1-6	TRBV6-5	-	-	CASSYTSWGGISPLHF	TGTGCCAGCAGTTACACGTCTTGGGGCGGTATTTCACCCCTCCACTTT
TRBJ1-2	TRBV6-2/TRBV6-3	-	TRBD1	CASSSGQSYGYTF	TGTGCCAGCAGTTCGGGACAGAGCTATGGCTACACCTTC
TRBJ2-7	TRBV9	-	TRBD1	CASSADRDYEQYF	TGTGCCAGCAGCGCTGACAGGGACTACGAGCAGTACTTC
TRBJ2-7	TRBV4-3	-	-	CASSQEPSETYEQYF	TGCGCCAGCAGCCAAGAGCCTAGCGAAACCTACGAGCAGTACTTC
TRBJ2-7	TRBV7-8	-	-	CASSPREGSSYEQYF	TGTGCCAGCAGCCCCCGCGAGGGTAGTTCCTACGAGCAGTACTTC
TRBJ1-2	TRBV5-1	-	TRBD1	CASSWTGGTMDYGYTF	TGCGCCAGCAGCTGGACAGGGGGCACCATGGATTATGGCTACACCTTC
TRBJ2-3	TRBV4-3	-	-	CASSQGLRERTDTQYF	TGCGCCAGCAGCCAAGGGTTGCGGGAACGCACAGATACGCAGTATTTT
TRBJ2-3	TRBV24-1	-	-	CATSDNGGGWDTQYF	TGTGCCACCAGTGATAATGGGGGTGGTTGGGATACGCAGTATTTT
TRBJ1-2	TRBV7-2	-	-	CASSLAWGAGYGYTF	TGTGCCAGCAGCTTAGCGTGGGGGGCTGGCTATGGCTACACCTTC
TRBJ2-5	TRBV27	-	TRBD2	CASRISGGPQETQYF	TGTGCCAGCAGAATTAGCGGGGGGCCCCAAGAGACCCAGTACTTC
TRBJ1-2	TRBV7-8	-	-	CASSPSGWSYGYTF	TGTGCCAGCAGCCCCAGCGGGTGGTCCTATGGCTACACCTTC
TRBJ1-2	TRBV10-2	-	-	CATGTPNLANYGYTF	TGCGCCACCGGGACACCCAATTTAGCTAACTATGGCTACACCTTC
TRBJ1-5	TRBV7-8	-	-	CASSLEQDITQPQHF	TGTGCCAGCAGCTTAGAACAGGATATTACTCAGCCCCAGCATTTT
TRBJ1-1	TRBV6-5	-	-	CASSRDTEAFF	TGTGCCAGCAGTCGGGACACTGAAGCTTTCTTT
TRBJ2-2	TRBV14	many	TRBD1	CASSRGTGFSSGELFF	TGTGCCAGCAGCCGCGGGACAGGATTTTCATCCGGGGAGCTGTTTTTT
TRBJ1-1	TRBV15	-	-	CATSRDRGSTEAFF	TGTGCCACCAGCAGAGATCGGGGGAGTACTGAAGCTTTCTTT
TRBJ1-6	TRBV6-5	-	TRBD1	CASSYTQQGAASPLHF	TGTGCCAGCAGTTACACCCAGCAGGGGGCTGCTTCACCCCTCCACTTT
TRBJ2-3	TRBV27	-	TRBD2	CASSLSGAGASTDTQYF	TGTGCCAGCAGTTTATCGGGTGCGGGAGCTAGCACAGATACGCAGTATTTT
TRBJ2-2	TRBV18	-	-	CASSPLGGESTGELFF	TGTGCCAGCTCACCCCTGGGGGGCGAGAGCACCGGGGAGCTGTTTTTT
TRBJ1-5	TRBV12-3/TRBV12-4	-	-	CASKPPGYQPQHF	TGTGCCAGCAAACCCCCAGGGTATCAGCCCCAGCATTTT
TRBJ2-1	TRBV4-3	-	-	CASSQVTGAYTYNEQFF	TGCGCCAGCAGCCAAGTAACGGGGGCTTATACCTACAATGAGCAGTTCTTC
TRBJ2-1	TRBV19	-	-	CASSIQGNEQFF	TGTGCCAGTAGTATTCAGGGTAATGAGCAGTTCTTC
TRBJ2-7	TRBV7-6	-	-	CASSLGGNYEQYF	TGTGCCAGCAGCTTAGGGGGGAACTACGAGCAGTACTTC
TRBJ1-5	TRBV2	-	TRBD1	CASSEVGQTNQPQHF	TGTGCCAGCAGTGAGGTGGGACAGACCAATCAGCCCCAGCATTTT
TRBJ2-1	TRBV24-1	-	-	CATSEADYDEQFF	TGTGCCACCAGTGAGGCCGACTACGACGAGCAGTTCTTC
TRBJ2-7	TRBV7-3	few	TRBD2	CASRHKRETLYEQYF	TGTGCCAGCAGACATAAGCGGGAGACCTTATACGAGCAGTACTTC
TRBJ2-6	TRBV7-6	-	-	CASSLRDSPFSGANVLTF	TGTGCCAGCAGCCTACGTGACAGTCCTTTCTCTGGGGCCAACGTCCTGACTTTC
TRBJ2-5	TRBV7-2	-	TRBD2	CASSLEYRGGRETQYF	TGTGCCAGCAGCTTAGAGTACCGGGGAGGGAGAGAGACCCAGTACTTC
TRBJ2-3	TRBV7-2	-	-	CASSLAGTSNTQYF	TGTGCCAGCAGCTTAGCCGGGACTTCTAATACGCAGTATTTT
TRBJ2-1	TRBV5-6	-	TRBD2	CASSQASGVSNEQFF	TGTGCCAGCAGTCAGGCTAGCGGGGTCTCCAATGAGCAGTTCTTC
TRBJ2-7	TRBV28	-	-	CASTPMARTDYEQYF	TGTGCCAGCACCCCTATGGCACGAACTGACTACGAGCAGTACTTC
TRBJ1-1	TRBV19	-	-	CASTPLGPQGEAFF	TGTGCCAGTACCCCATTGGGACCCCAGGGTGAAGCTTTCTTT
TRBJ2-3	TRBV19	once	-	CASSIGRSTDTQYF	TGTGCCAGTAGTATAGGCCGTAGCACAGATACGCAGTATTTT
TRBJ1-1	TRBV6-5	-	-	CASSYRGVEAFF	TGTGCCAGCAGTTACAGGGGGGTTGAGGCTTTCTTT
TRBJ2-1	TRBV9	-	TRBD2	CASSVAPGGAHNEQFF	TGTGCCAGCAGCGTAGCCCCCGGGGGGGCCCACAATGAGCAGTTCTTC
TRBJ1-6	TRBV15	-	-	CATSSYSGPLHF	TGTGCCACCAGCTCATACTCGGGGCCCCTCCACTTT
TRBJ1-1	TRBV9	-	-	CASSVQPSGWNTEAFF	TGTGCCAGCAGCGTACAGCCCAGTGGCTGGAACACTGAAGCTTTCTTT
TRBJ1-4	TRBV4-3	-	-	CASSQDPRQTANEKLFF	TGCGCCAGCAGCCAAGATCCCCGGCAGACCGCTAATGAAAAACTGTTTTTT
TRBJ2-2	TRBV10-3	-	-	CAIRPSTGELFF	TGTGCCATCAGACCCTCCACCGGGGAGCTGTTTTTT
TRBJ1-1	TRBV10-3	-	-	CAISESGPDEAFF	TGTGCCATCAGTGAGTCGGGTCCAGATGAAGCTTTCTTT
TRBJ2-7	TRBV7-8	-	TRBD2	CASSPGLAGAPYEQYF	TGTGCCAGCAGCCCCGGACTAGCGGGTGCCCCCTACGAGCAGTACTTC
TRBJ2-1	TRBV7-2	-	-	CASSFRAPGAYNEQFF	TGTGCCAGCAGCTTTCGGGCTCCGGGGGCCTACAATGAGCAGTTCTTC
TRBJ1-1	TRBV24-1	once	-	CATSDTRPGSEAFF	TGTGCCACCAGTGATACCCGGCCGGGGTCTGAAGCTTTCTTT
TRBJ1-1	TRBV6-4	-	-	CASSEGREGTEAFF	TGTGCCAGCAGTGAGGGCAGGGAGGGGACTGAAGCTTTCTTT
TRBJ2-3	TRBV5-6	-	-	CASSFSPVSTDTQYF	TGTGCCAGCAGCTTTAGCCCAGTTAGCACAGATACGCAGTATTTT
TRBJ1-5	TRBV2	few	-	CASSEAMGDLQPQHF	TGTGCCAGCAGTGAAGCGATGGGGGACCTTCAGCCCCAGCATTTT
TRBJ2-2	TRBV7-9	-	TRBD2	CASSFLAGGPHTGELFF	TGTGCCAGCAGCTTCTTAGCGGGGGGGCCTCACACCGGGGAGCTGTTTTTT
TRBJ2-7	TRBV4-1	-	-	CASSQVVTGVPYEQYF	TGCGCCAGCAGCCAAGTCGTGACGGGAGTTCCCTACGAGCAGTACTTC
TRBJ2-7	TRBV7-8	-	-	CASSPGLLRYEQYF	TGTGCCAGCAGCCCGGGACTTCTCCGCTACGAGCAGTACTTC
TRBJ2-7	TRBV28	-	-	CASSLILRNVYEQYF	TGTGCCAGCAGTTTAATTTTAAGGAACGTCTACGAGCAGTACTTC
TRBJ2-7	TRBV6-6	few	-	CASSYSAYEQYF	TGTGCCAGCAGTTACTCGGCCTACGAGCAGTACTTC
TRBJ1-4	TRBV9	few	-	CASSVGGSLNEKLFF	TGTGCCAGCAGCGTAGGTGGCAGCTTAAATGAAAAACTGTTTTTT